Shown below are 3 T cell receptor beta chains from a single sample sequenced in a study of T cell responses to AZD1222 COVID-19 vaccine. Produced via immunoSEQ multiplex PCR; TCRdb's table is partial and in-frame only. The table has about 99,000 clones, around 86% seen once. The specimen was peripheral blood, collected 28 days after the second dose of the MenACWY control vaccine. The receptors were sampled from an adult who received the MenACWY meningococcal vaccine as a control.

The count of this clone is one. V usage is TRBV30 and J usage is TRBJ1-1; D is undetermined. From germline, CDR1 is GTSNPN and CDR2 SVGIG (reference sequence). The germline V and J ends were trimmed by 2 bases and 7 bases, with 8 bases remaining between them. The CDR3 has 11 amino acids. CDR3 coding DNA: TGTGCCTGGAGTAGCCCGTTTGAAGCTTTCTTT. It translates to CAWSSPFEAFF.

The chain uses TRBV15 and TRBJ2-1; possible D gene TRBD1, 5 bases. The CDR3 is 17 residues long. V gave up 3 bases and J gave up 3 bases, with 18 bases separating them. Germline V gene lookup returns CDR1 LNHNV and CDR2 YYDKDF (reference sequence). The CDR3 loop reads CATSSKDNPGLYNEQFF. For the CDR3, the DNA is TGTGCCACCAGCAGTAAGGACAACCCGGGCCTCTACAATGAGCAGTTCTTC.

The chain carries TRBV7-2 and TRBJ1-2; 7 bases are shared with TRBD1. V lost 0 bases and J lost 5; bases outside the gene matches: 3. CDR3 size: 14 residues. Germline-derived CDR1 and CDR2 are SGHTA and FQGNSA. CDR3 sequence (DNA): TGTGCCAGCAGCTTAGCCGGGACAGCGTATGGCTACACCTTC. Translated, it gives CASSLAGTAYGYTF.